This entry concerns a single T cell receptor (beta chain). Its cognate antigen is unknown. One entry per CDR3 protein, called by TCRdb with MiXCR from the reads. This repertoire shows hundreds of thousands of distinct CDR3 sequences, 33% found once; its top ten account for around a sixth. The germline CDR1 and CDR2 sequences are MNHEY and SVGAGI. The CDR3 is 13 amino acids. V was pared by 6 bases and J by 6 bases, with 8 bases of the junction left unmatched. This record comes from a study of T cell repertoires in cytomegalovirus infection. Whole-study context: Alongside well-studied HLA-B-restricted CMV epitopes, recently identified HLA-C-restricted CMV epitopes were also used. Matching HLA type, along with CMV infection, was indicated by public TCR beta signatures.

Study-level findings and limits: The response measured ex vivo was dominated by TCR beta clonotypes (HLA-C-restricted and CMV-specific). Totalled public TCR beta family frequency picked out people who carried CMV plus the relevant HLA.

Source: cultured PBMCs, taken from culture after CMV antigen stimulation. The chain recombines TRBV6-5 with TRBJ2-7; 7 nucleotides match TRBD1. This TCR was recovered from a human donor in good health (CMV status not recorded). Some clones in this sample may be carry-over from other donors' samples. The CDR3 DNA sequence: TGTGCCAGCAGGCCGACAGGGTTGTCCGAGCAGTACTTC. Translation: CASRPTGLSEQYF.